Given below is one TCR beta chain in context. What it binds is unknown. V was cut by 0 bases and J by 2 bases, with 20 bases left in between. The CDR3 loop spans 19 amino acids. Germline V gene data show CDR1 as SGHAT and CDR2 as FQNNGV. The entry originates in a study of T cells in Graves' hyperthyroidism and ophthalmopathy. General study findings and limits: Most clonotypes expanded in thyroid above 0.001 were likewise present in blood.

Regions amplified from RNA transcripts were the TCR beta CDR3 regions. A first-round RT-PCR of the TCR CDR3 used the HTBI primer set. Via MiXCR, TCRdb re-called the multiplex PCR reads, giving one row per CDR3 protein. The table lists hundreds of thousands of distinct CDR3 sequences, about 20% of them singletons. Investigators excluded patients with uncontrolled infection, other autoimmune disease, pregnancy or lactation. Thyroid ultrasound and orbital computed tomography, with clinical symptoms and serum thyroxine and TRAb, informed diagnoses. Isolation of PBMCs was performed on around 9.8 ml fresh peripheral blood.

The sequenced sample was blood. The rearrangement joins TRBV11-2 to TRBJ1-3; D is perhaps TRBD1 (6 bases). The TCR was taken from a young man with Graves' ophthalmopathy. The CDR3 region has the DNA TGTGCCAGCAGCTTAGATTGGGGAGTCCGGGACACCCCTGGAAACACCATATATTTT. Translated: CASSLDWGVRDTPGNTIYF. The complete variable domain, with remaining parts taken from reference TRBV11-2 and TRBJ1-3, reads EAGVAQSPRYKIIEKRQSVAFWCNPISGHATLYWYQQILGQGPKLLIQFQNNGVVDDSQLPKDRFSAERLKGVDSTLKIQPAKLEDSAVYLCASSLDWGVRDTPGNTIYFGEGSWLTVV.